This T cell receptor (beta chain) was recovered during a study of T cell responses to AZD1222 COVID-19 vaccine. General observations from the study: Breadth and depth of Spike-specific TCRs rose after two AZD1222 doses. Spike was spanned by vaccine-associated CD4 TCRs, with dominance at 160-218 and 743-854. Seropositive at baseline were only a handful of AZD1222 recipients.

This CDR3 has 13 residues. Germline CDR1 SGHTA, CDR2 FQGTGA. Trimming cost V 0 bases and J 6 bases, with 6 bases left between them. Sequencing was performed with immunoSEQ multiplex PCR; in TCRdb, only in-frame clones are kept and a portion is missing. The sample has around 120,000 clones, 85% to 95% seen once. Turning to this clone: Its target is unknown.

The chain couples TRBV7-3 to TRBJ1-5; weak D call: TRBD1 (6 bases). The sample was peripheral blood, taken on day 0 of AZD1222 vaccination. This TCR was recovered from an adult in good health. CDR3 DNA sequence: TGTGCCAGCAGCTTAACAGGGGGTCAGCCCCAGCATTTT. Translation gives CASSLTGGQPQHF. Filled out from reference TRBV7-3 and TRBJ1-5, the complete variable domain reads GAGVSQTPSNKVTEKGKYVELRCDPISGHTALYWYRQSLGQGPEFLIYFQGTGAADDSGLPNDRFFAVRPEGSVSTLKIQRTERGDSAVYLCASSLTGGQPQHFGDGTRLSIL.